The count of the clone carrying this T cell receptor beta chain is one. Its antigen is currently unknown. CDR1 is MDHEN and CDR2 is SYDVKM in the germline V gene. This CDR3 contains 13 residues. The V gene lost 7 bases and the J gene lost 4 bases, with 11 bases spanning the gap. The data were taken from a study of cytomegalovirus exposure and HLA in healthy donors. Regarding the study as a whole: Versus the roughly 700-donor mean, an Asian-associated ancestry cluster reportedly showed fewer N-insertions in a later analysis. Available immune exposure information covered CMV serostatus only. Links to common viral pathogens appeared, in a later analysis, for several of the most significant clusters. TCR beta sequences reportedly predicted most subjects' HLA-A and HLA-B alleles accurately.

60 Vbeta and 13 Jbeta primers were used in PCR. Measured with immunoSEQ multiplex PCR; TCRdb has only the in-frame clones, and not every one. The sample lists more than 95,000 clones, approximately 80% seen once, with 4% to 5% in the top ten. The TCR sequence derives from a man in his forties or fifties in good health and CMV-seropositive. The genes are TRBV28 and TRBJ2-1; D not certain. The sequenced sample was PBMCs. The chain's CDR3 is CASTPTVYNEQFF. The CDR3 nucleotides read TGTGCCAGCACCCCCACGGTTTACAATGAGCAGTTCTTC.